The present T cell receptor (beta chain) was sequenced within a study of blood T cell repertoires in COVID-19. In the study overall: COVID-19 samples, acute and convalescent, were from the United States, Italy and Spain. PBMCs, B-cell-depleted T cells, or T cells were the source of the cDNA or gDNA that made up the material.

Germline CDR1 SNHLY, CDR2 FYNNEI. Losses at the gene ends were 2 bases for V and 5 bases for J; bases not matched to a gene: 7. This CDR3 region has 15 residues. Authors' methods: Using reference gene primer amplification, nucleated cell counts were estimated. TCRdb keeps only in-frame clones here, not all; method: immunoSEQ multiplex PCR. D and trimming come from the DNA, and the V and J calls and clone size come from that table. The sample holds over 30,000 clones; roughly 88% are singletons and the top ten take approximately 20%. The chain carries TRBV2 and TRBJ2-5; TRBD2 aligns across 8 bases. Sequenced material: peripheral blood. The clonotype was recovered from a man older than 75 with acute or convalescent COVID-19. The CDR3 bases are TGTGCCAGCAGTGAAAAGGCCGGGAGGGTTGAGACCCAGTACTTC. Its protein is CASSEKAGRVETQYF. Complete variable domain (other parts from reference TRBV2 and TRBJ2-5): EPEVTQTPSHQVTQMGQEVILRCVPISNHLYFYWYRQILGQKVEFLVSFYNNEISEKSEIFDDQFSVERPDGSNFTLKIRSTKLEDSAMYFCASSEKAGRVETQYFGPGTRLLVL.